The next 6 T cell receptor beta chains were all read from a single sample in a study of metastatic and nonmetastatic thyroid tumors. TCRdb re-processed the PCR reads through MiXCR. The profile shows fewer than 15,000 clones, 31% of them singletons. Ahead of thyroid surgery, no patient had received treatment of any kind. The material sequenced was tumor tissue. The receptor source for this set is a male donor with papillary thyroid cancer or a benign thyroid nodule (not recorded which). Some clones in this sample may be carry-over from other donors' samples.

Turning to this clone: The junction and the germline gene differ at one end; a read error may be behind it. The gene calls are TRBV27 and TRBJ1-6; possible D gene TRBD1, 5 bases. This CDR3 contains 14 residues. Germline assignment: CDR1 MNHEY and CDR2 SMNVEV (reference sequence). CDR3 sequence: CASKGNSYNSPLHF. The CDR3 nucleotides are TGTGCCAGCAAGGGGAACTCCTATAATTCCCCCCTCCACTTT.

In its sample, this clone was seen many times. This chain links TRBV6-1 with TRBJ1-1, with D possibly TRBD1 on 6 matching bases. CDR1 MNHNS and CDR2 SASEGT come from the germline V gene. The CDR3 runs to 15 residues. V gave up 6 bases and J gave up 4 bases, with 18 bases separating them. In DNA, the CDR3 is TGTGCCAGCAGCCTATCGGGGGCGACGGGCACTGAAGCTTTCTTT. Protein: CASSLSGATGTEAFF.

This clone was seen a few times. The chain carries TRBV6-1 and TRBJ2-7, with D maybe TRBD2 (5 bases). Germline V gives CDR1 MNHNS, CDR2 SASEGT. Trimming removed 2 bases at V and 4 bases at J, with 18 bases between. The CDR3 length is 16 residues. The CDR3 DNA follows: TGTGCCAGCAGTGAATTACTGGGTTTGAGGGAGTACGAGCAGTACTTC. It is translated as CASSELLGLREYEQYF.

The CDR3 spells CASSQGQGASGVLFF. The DNA of the CDR3 is TGCGCCAGCAGCCAGGGACAGGGGGCTTCGGGCGTGTTGTTTTTT. This chain uses TRBV5-1 with TRBJ1-4; 12 bases match TRBD1. Trimming at V came to 4 bases and at J to 15 bases, leaving 13 bases not matched to a gene. Looked up from germline, CDR1 is SGHRS and CDR2 is YFSETQ. This CDR3 spans 15 amino acids.

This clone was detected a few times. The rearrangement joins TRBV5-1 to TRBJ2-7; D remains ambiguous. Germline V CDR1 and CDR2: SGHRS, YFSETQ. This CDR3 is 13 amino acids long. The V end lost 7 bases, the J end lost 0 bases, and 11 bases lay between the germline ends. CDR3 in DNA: TGCGCCAGCTCCCTCGAATTCTCCTACGAGCAGTACTTC. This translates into CASSLEFSYEQYF.

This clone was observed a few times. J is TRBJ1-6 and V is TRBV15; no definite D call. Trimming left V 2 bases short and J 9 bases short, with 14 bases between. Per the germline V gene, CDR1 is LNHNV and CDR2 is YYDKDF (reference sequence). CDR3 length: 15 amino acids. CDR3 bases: TGTGCCACCAGCAGATATCTTCCCCCGGGTTCACCCCTCCACTTT. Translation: CATSRYLPPGSPLHF.